This TCR beta chain was captured in a study of T cell responses to AZD1222 COVID-19 vaccine. Regarding this clone: Its antigen remains unidentified.

The V gene end was trimmed by 0 bases and the J gene end by 0 bases; junction bases not matched to a gene: 3. The CDR3 totals 16 residues. From germline, CDR1 is SGHRS and CDR2 YFSETQ. Sequencing was performed with immunoSEQ multiplex PCR; in TCRdb, only in-frame clones are kept and a portion is missing. The sample shows 150,000 to 200,000 clones, about 90% of them seen only once. Study-wide findings and caveats: Unmutated regions of variants are reportedly targeted by nearly half of spike-specific TCRs.

The material sequenced was peripheral blood, taken 28 days after the second dose of the MenACWY control vaccine. This sequence originates from an adult who received the MenACWY meningococcal vaccine as a control. This rearrangement joins TRBV5-1 to TRBJ1-3; 7 bases line up with TRBD1. The DNA of the CDR3 is TGCGCCAGCAGCTTGGCCGGGACAGTCTCTGGAAACACCATATATTTT. It encodes CASSLAGTVSGNTIYF. Combining the CDR3 with reference TRBV5-1 and TRBJ1-3 gives the whole variable domain KAGVTQTPRYLIKTRGQQVTLSCSPISGHRSVSWYQQTPGQGLQFLFEYFSETQRNKGNFPGRFSGRQFSNSRSEMNVSTLELGDSALYLCASSLAGTVSGNTIYFGEGSWLTVV.